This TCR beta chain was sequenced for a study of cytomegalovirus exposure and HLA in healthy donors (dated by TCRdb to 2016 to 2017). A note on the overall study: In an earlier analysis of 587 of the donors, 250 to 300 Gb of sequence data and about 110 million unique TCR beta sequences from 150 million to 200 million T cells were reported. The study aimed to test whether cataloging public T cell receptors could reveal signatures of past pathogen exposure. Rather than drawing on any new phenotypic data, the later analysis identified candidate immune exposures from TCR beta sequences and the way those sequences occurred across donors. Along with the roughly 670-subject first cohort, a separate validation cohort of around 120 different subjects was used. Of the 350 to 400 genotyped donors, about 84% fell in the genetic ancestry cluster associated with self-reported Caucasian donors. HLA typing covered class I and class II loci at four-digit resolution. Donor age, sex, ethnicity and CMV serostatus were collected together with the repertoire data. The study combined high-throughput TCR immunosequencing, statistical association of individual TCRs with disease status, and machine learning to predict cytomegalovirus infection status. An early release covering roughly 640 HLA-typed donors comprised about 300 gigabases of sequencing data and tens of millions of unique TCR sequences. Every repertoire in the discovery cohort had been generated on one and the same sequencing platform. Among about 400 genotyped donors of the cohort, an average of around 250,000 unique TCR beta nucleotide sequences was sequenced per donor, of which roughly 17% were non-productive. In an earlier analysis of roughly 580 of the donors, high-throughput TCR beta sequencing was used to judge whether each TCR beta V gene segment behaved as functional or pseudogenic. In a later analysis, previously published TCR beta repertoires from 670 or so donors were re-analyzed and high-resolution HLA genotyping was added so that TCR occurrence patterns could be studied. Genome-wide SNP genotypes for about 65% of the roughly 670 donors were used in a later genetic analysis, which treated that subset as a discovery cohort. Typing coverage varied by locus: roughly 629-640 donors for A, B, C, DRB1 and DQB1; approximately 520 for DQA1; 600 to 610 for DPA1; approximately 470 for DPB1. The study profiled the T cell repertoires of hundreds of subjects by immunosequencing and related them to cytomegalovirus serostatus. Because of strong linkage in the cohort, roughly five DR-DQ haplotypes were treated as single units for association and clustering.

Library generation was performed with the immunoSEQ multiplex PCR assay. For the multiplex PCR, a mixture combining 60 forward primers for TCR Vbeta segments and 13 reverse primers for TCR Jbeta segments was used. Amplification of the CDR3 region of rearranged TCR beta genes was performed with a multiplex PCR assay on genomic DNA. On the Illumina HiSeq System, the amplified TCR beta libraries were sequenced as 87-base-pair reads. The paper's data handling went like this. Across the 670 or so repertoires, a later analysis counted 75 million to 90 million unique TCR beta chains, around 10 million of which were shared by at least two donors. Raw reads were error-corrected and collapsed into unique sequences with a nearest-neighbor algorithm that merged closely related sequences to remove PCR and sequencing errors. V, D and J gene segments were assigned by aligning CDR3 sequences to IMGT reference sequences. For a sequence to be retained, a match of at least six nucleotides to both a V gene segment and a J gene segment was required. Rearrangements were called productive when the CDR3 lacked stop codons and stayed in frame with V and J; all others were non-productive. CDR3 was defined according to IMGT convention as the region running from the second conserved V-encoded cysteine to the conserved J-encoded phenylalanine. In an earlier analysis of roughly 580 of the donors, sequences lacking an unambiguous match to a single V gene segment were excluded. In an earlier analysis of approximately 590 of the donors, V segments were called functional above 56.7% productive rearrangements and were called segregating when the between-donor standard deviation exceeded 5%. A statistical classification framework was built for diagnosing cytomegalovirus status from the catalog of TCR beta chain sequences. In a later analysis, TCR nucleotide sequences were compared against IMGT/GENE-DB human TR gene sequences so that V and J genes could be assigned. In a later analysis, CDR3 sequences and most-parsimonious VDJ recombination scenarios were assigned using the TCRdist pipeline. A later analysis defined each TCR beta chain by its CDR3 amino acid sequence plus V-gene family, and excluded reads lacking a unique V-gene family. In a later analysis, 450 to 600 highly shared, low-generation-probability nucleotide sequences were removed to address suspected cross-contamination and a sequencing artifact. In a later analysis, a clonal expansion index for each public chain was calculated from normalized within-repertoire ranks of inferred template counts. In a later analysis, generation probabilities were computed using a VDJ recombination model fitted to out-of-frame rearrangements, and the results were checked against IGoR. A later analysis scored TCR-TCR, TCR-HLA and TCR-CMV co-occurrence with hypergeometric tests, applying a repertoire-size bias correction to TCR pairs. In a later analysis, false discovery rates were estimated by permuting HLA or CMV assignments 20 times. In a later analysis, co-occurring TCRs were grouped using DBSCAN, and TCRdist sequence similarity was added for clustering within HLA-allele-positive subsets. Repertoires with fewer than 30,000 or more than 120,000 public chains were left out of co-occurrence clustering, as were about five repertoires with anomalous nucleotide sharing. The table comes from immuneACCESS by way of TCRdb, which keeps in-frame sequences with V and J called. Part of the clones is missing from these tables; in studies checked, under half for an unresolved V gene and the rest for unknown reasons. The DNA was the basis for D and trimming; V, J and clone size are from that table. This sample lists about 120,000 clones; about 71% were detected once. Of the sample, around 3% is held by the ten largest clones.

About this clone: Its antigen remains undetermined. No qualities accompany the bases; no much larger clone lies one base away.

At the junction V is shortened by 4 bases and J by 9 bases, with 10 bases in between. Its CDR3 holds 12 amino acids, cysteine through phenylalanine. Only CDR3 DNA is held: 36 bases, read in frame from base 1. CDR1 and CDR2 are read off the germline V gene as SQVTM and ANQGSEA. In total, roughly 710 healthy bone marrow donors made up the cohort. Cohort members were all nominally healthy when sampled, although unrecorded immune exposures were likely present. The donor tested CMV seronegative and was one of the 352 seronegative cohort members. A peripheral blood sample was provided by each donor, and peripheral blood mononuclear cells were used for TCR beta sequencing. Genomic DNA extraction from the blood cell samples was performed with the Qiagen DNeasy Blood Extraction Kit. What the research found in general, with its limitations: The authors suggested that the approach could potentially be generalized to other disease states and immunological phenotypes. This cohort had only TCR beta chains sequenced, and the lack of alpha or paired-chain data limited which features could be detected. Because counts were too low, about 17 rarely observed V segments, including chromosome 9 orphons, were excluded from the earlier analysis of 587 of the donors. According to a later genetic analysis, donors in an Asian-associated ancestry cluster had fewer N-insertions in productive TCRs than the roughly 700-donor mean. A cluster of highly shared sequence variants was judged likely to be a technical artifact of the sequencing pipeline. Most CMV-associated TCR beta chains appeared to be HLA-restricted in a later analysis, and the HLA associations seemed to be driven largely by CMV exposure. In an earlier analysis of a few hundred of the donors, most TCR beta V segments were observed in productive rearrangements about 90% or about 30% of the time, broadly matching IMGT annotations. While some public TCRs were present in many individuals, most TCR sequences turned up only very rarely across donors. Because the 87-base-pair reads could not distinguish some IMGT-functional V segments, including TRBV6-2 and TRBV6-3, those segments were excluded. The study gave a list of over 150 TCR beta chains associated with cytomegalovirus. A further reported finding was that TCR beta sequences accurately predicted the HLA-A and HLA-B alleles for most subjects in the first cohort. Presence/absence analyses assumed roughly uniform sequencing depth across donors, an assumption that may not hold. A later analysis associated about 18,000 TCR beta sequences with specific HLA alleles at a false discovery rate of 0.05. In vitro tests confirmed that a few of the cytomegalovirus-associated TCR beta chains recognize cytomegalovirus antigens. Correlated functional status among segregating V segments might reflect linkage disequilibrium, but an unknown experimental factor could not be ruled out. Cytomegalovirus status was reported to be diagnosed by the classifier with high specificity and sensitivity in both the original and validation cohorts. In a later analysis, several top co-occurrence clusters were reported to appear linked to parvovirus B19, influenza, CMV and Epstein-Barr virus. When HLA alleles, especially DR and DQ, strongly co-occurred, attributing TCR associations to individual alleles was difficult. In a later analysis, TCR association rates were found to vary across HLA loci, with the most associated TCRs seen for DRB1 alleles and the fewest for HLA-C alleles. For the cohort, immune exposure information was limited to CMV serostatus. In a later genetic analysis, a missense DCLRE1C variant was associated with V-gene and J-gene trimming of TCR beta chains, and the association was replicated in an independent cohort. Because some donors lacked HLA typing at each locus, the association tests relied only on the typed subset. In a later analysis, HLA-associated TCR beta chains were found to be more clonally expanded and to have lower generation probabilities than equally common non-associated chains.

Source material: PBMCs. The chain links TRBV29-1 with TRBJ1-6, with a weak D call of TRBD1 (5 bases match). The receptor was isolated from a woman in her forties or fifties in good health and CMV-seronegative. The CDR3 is CSVGGEGSPLHF. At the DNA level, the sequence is TGCAGCGTTGGAGGGGAGGGTTCACCCCTCCACTTT.